The 11 T cell receptor beta chains below all came from one sample that was sequenced in a study of T cells in Graves' hyperthyroidism and ophthalmopathy. The source material, RNA transcripts, was used to amplify TCR beta CDR3 regions. Carried out on the TCR CDR3, a first-round RT-PCR used the HTBI primer set. TCRdb reprocessed the multiplex PCR reads via MiXCR and lists one record per CDR3 protein. The repertoire holds about 500,000 distinct CDR3 sequences, over 45% seen once, with around two fifths in the top ten. The sequencing input was peripheral blood or thyroid tissue (not recorded which). Receptors were obtained from an adult woman with Graves' disease, either hyperthyroidism or ophthalmopathy (not recorded which).

This clonotype was recorded many times. The chain combines TRBV20-1 with TRBJ2-5; tentatively, D is TRBD2 (6 bases). Germline CDR1 and CDR2: DFQATT and SNEGSKA (reference sequence). This CDR3 has 16 residues. Trimming removed 0 bases at V and 7 bases at J, with 21 bases between. CDR3 in amino acids: CSARDPSGSLPGTQYF. In DNA form, the CDR3 reads TGCAGTGCTAGAGACCCCTCCGGGAGCCTGCCGGGGACCCAGTACTTC.

V gene TRBV20-1 combines with J gene TRBJ1-5; 9 bases line up with TRBD1. V was clipped by 7 bases and J by 8 bases; unmatched bases: 15. The germline gives CDR1 DFQATT, CDR2 SNEGSKA (reference sequence). The CDR3 is 15 residues long. CDR3 in DNA: TGCAGTGTACACCCCGCCGGGACAGGGAGAGAGCCCCAGCATTTT. This encodes CSVHPAGTGREPQHF.

This clonotype was counted only a few times. This rearrangement joins TRBV18 to TRBJ2-1, with 12 bases fitting TRBD1. CDR1 is KGHSH and CDR2 is LQKENI in the germline V gene. Trimming took 6 bases from V and 4 from J; bases not matched to a gene: 4. CDR3 length: 15 residues. CDR3 DNA: TGTGCCAGCTCCTCGGGACAGGGGGCATACAATGAGCAGTTCTTC. Amino acid sequence: CASSSGQGAYNEQFF.

The chain is built from TRBV7-9 and TRBJ1-5; D perhaps matches TRBD1 (6 bases). Trimming removed 5 bases from V and 4 bases from J, with 33 bases in between. CDR1 is SEHNR, CDR2 FQNEAQ, per germline (reference sequence). This CDR3 has 21 residues. CDR3 in amino acids: CASSDDSSPRSSTGLNQPQHF. CDR3 bases: TGTGCCAGCAGCGATGACAGCAGCCCTAGGTCTAGCACAGGGTTAAATCAGCCCCAGCATTTT.

The chain recombines TRBV10-3 with TRBJ1-6; unclear D gene. Germline V gene sequence: CDR1 ENHRY, CDR2 SYGVKD. The CDR3 has 11 residues. Trimming shortened V by 4 bases and J by 6 bases, and 1 base separated the two germline ends. The CDR3 loop reads CAISANSPLHF. The CDR3 DNA reads TGTGCCATCAGTGCTAATTCACCCCTCCACTTT.

This clonotype has a single count. This sequence joins TRBV15 and TRBJ1-4; D not resolved. CDR3 length: 12 residues. Looked up from germline, CDR1 is LNHNV and CDR2 is YYDKDF (reference sequence). Trimming took off 1 base at V and 10 bases at J, with 7 bases between the two ends. CDR3 coding DNA: TGTGCCACCAGCAGAGGGGAGGGAAAACTGTTTTTT. Residues: CATSRGEGKLFF.

V usage is TRBV28 and J usage is TRBJ1-2, with 11 nucleotides matching TRBD1. Germline V gene data show CDR1 as MDHEN and CDR2 as SYDVKM. J gave up 8 bases and V 8 bases, and 10 bases lay outside the gene matches. The CDR3 totals 14 residues. CDR3 in amino acids: CASGRDRGYGGYTF. The CDR3 DNA is TGTGCCAGCGGACGGGACAGGGGGTATGGAGGCTACACCTTC.

V gene TRBV5-1 combines with J gene TRBJ1-1; no firm D call. Trimming pared 4 bases from V and 7 bases from J, leaving 17 bases between. CDR3 length: 14 amino acids. The germline CDR1 and CDR2 sequences are SGHRS and YFSETQ. The chain's CDR3 is CASSADGVRSEAFF. The CDR3 DNA reads TGCGCCAGCAGCGCCGATGGAGTACGGAGTGAAGCTTTCTTT. Complete variable domain (other parts from reference TRBV5-1 and TRBJ1-1): KAGVTQTPRYLIKTRGQQVTLSCSPISGHRSVSWYQQTPGQGLQFLFEYFSETQRNKGNFPGRFSGRQFSNSRSEMNVSTLELGDSALYLCASSADGVRSEAFFGQGTRLTVV.

The chain carries TRBV10-3 and TRBJ2-6; unclear D gene. CDR1 ENHRY and CDR2 SYGVKD come from the germline V gene. The CDR3 covers 16 residues. V was shortened by 4 bases and J by 0 bases, with 10 bases between the two germline ends. Written as DNA, the CDR3 is TGTGCCATCAGTGGGTCAGGAAGCTCTGGGGCCAACGTCCTGACTTTC. It yields the protein CAISGSGSSGANVLTF.

On this clonotype itself: This CDR3 fails to terminate in the conserved phenylalanine or tryptophan, so it likely reflects a read error. The DNA is left out, because the CDR3 cannot be placed on it with certainty; the CDR3 is given as TCRdb lists it. The V gene is TRBV9, the J gene TRBJ1-3. CDR1 SGDLS and CDR2 YYNGEE come from the germline V gene. The CDR3 has 9 amino acids, counting both end residues. The CDR3 loop is CASSPQGLA.

This clonotype was found a few times. The chain links TRBV29-1 to TRBJ1-2; D unclear. The CDR3 runs 17 residues. In germline, CDR1 is SQVTM, CDR2 ANQGSEA. V was cut by 4 bases and J by 1 base, with 22 bases left in between. CDR3 nucleotide sequence: TGCAGCGTTGTAAGGTCGGACGGAGGACCGCGTAACTATGGCTACACCTTC. It yields the protein CSVVRSDGGPRNYGYTF.